This passage covers 29 T cell receptor beta chains from one sample sequenced in a study of cytomegalovirus exposure and HLA in healthy donors. Researchers ran the PCR with 60 Vbeta and 13 Jbeta primers. Using immunoSEQ multiplex PCR, the repertoire was profiled, and TCRdb retains in-frame clones only, with some absent. The top ten hold about 2.9% of the sample, which has roughly 190,000 clones, roughly 80% seen once. The sample comprised PBMCs. These receptors were collected from a female donor in good health and CMV-seronegative.

The chain recombines TRBV21-1 with TRBJ1-4; no DNA check was done on the table's D call, TRBD1. TRBV21-1 is a known pseudogene. The CDR3 is made up of 16 amino acids. CDR3: CASSKVYPPGREKLFF. The CDR3 nucleotides read TGTGCCAGCAGCAAAGTCTACCCGCCAGGTAGGGAAAAACTGTTTTTT.

This chain links TRBV15 with TRBJ1-4, with 9 bases that match TRBD1. The CDR3 runs to 16 residues. Looked up from germline, CDR1 is LNHNV and CDR2 is YYDKDF (reference sequence). V dropped 0 bases and J dropped 6; count of bases not matched to a gene: 5. CDR3 bases: TGTGCCACCAGCAGAGAGGGACAGGGATTCGATGAAAAACTGTTTTTT. It yields the protein CATSREGQGFDEKLFF. The full variable domain, in which reference TRBV15 and TRBJ1-4 provide the parts outside the CDR3, is DAMVIQNPRYQVTQFGKPVTLSCSQTLNHNVMYWYQQKSSQAPKLLFHYYDKDFNNEADTPDNFQSRRPNTSFCFLDIRSPGLGDTAMYLCATSREGQGFDEKLFFGSGTQLSVL.

This chain connects TRBV4-3 to TRBJ2-3; D possibly corresponds to TRBD1 (6 bases). V was clipped by 0 bases and J by 4 bases, with 8 bases between them. This CDR3 spans 14 amino acids. Per germline, CDR1 LGHNA and CDR2 YSLEER. The CDR3: CASSQEQGADTQYF. The CDR3 DNA follows: TGCGCCAGCAGCCAAGAACAGGGAGCAGATACGCAGTATTTT.

This clone was seen once. The chain is built from TRBV10-2 and TRBJ2-1; perhaps TRBD2 as D (6 bases). Germline V gene data show CDR1 as WSHSY and CDR2 as SAAADI. CDR3 size: 15 residues. V lost 3 bases and J 0 bases, leaving 9 bases between the germline ends. CDR3 in DNA: TGCGCCAGCAGTGACGACGGGAGCTCCTACAATGAGCAGTTCTTC. It is translated as CASSDDGSSYNEQFF.

The count of this clone is one. The chain links TRBV19 to TRBJ2-7; D uncertain. The length of the CDR3 is 13 residues. CDR1 is LNHDA, CDR2 SQIVND, per germline (reference sequence). Trimming cost V 5 bases and J 3 bases, with 11 bases left between them. Written as DNA, the CDR3 is TGTGCCAGTAGTGCGGCGCCCAGCTACGAGCAGTACTTC. Its protein product is CASSAAPSYEQYF.

The chain carries TRBV10-1 and TRBJ2-2; the match to TRBD1 covers 7 bases. CDR1 and CDR2 (germline): WNHNN, SYGVQD (reference sequence). The CDR3 consists of 18 residues. The V gene end was trimmed by 0 bases and the J gene end by 1 base; junction bases not matched to a gene: 8. The CDR3 spells CASSESEGTELNTGELFF. In DNA form, the CDR3 reads TGCGCCAGCAGTGAGTCAGAGGGGACAGAACTGAACACCGGGGAGCTGTTTTTT.

With regard to this clone: Mismatch with germline at one junction end may stem from a read error. V gene TRBV7-7 combines with J gene TRBJ2-1, with TRBD2 matching over 11 bases. The CDR3 is made up of 17 amino acids. CDR1 is SSHAT and CDR2 is FNYEAQ in the germline V gene (reference sequence). CDR3 sequence reads: CASSLATSGSPYNEQFF. The CDR3 nucleotides read TGTGCTAGCAGCTTAGCCACTAGCGGGAGCCCCTACAATGAGCAGTTCTTC.

V usage is TRBV19 and J usage is TRBJ2-7; 9 bases are shared with TRBD2. This CDR3 spans 13 amino acids. Germline V lookup: CDR1 LNHDA, CDR2 SQIVND (reference sequence). V lost 5 bases and J lost 9; bases outside the gene matches: 8. The CDR3 DNA is TGTGCCAGTAGTCTCTGGCGGGAGGGACGGCAGTACTTC. Amino acids: CASSLWREGRQYF.

V is TRBV2 and J is TRBJ2-1; 10 bases align to TRBD2. CDR3 length: 16 residues. Trimming took 4 bases from V and 9 from J; bases not matched to a gene: 12. Per germline, CDR1 SNHLY and CDR2 FYNNEI. CDR3 loop: CASSVSRAGGPGEQFF. The CDR3 bases are TGTGCCAGCAGTGTTAGCAGAGCGGGAGGGCCTGGTGAGCAGTTCTTC.

The chain combines TRBV2 with TRBJ2-5; 8 nucleotides agree with TRBD2. TRBJ2-7 matches the DNA end more closely, so the J call is doubtful. CDR3 size: 14 residues. The germline gives CDR1 SNHLY, CDR2 FYNNEI. The CDR3 reads CASTEAGAEYEQYF. The CDR3 bases are TGTGCCAGCACGGAAGCGGGAGCGGAGTACGAGCAGTACTTC.

This chain joins TRBV4-1 and TRBJ2-3, with 7 bases that match TRBD1. The CDR3 is made up of 16 amino acids. From germline, CDR1 is MGHRA and CDR2 YSYEKL. V was pared by 3 bases and J by 5 bases, with 11 bases of the junction left unmatched. The CDR3 DNA reads TGCGCCAGCAGCCACGTCCTTTTAACAGGGGAAGATACGCAGTATTTT. Protein: CASSHVLLTGEDTQYF.

This clone was seen a handful of times. The same CDR3 also results from other DNA sequences found in this sample. This chain links TRBV27 with TRBJ1-6; unclear D gene. Germline-derived CDR1 and CDR2 are MNHEY and SMNVEV (reference sequence). V lost 5 bases to trimming and J lost 7 bases, with 6 bases between them. CDR3 length: 12 amino acids. CDR3 loop: CASSLRNSPLHF. The CDR3 region has the DNA TGTGCCAGCAGTCTCAGGAATTCACCCCTCCACTTT.

This CDR3 reads CASTGGSWTGELFF. The CDR3 DNA is TGTGCCAGTACGGGCGGGAGTTGGACCGGGGAGCTGTTTTTT. The gene calls are TRBV19 and TRBJ2-2, with TRBD2 matching over 7 bases. There are 14 residues in the CDR3. The germline gives CDR1 LNHDA, CDR2 SQIVND (reference sequence). V gave up 7 bases and J gave up 5 bases; unmatched junction bases: 7.

The V call is TRBV9, the J call TRBJ2-2; 9 nucleotides align to TRBD1. The CDR3 covers 19 residues. The V gene end was trimmed by 1 base and the J gene end by 2 bases; junction bases not matched to a gene: 12. Germline V gene lookup returns CDR1 SGDLS and CDR2 YYNGEE. The CDR3 DNA is TGTGCCAGCAGCGTAAATCCCGTGACAGGGGGAATTAACACCGGGGAGCTGTTTTTT. Protein product: CASSVNPVTGGINTGELFF.

This sequence joins TRBV7-9 and TRBJ2-2, with D hard to call. This CDR3 contains 12 residues. Germline-derived CDR1 and CDR2 are SEHNR and FQNEAQ (reference sequence). Trimming cost V 3 bases and J 7 bases, with 6 bases left between them. CDR3 region: CASSFSGGELFF. Written as DNA, the CDR3 is TGTGCCAGCAGCTTTTCGGGCGGGGAGCTGTTTTTT. The entire variable domain, with the rest obtained from reference TRBV7-9 and TRBJ2-2, is as follows: DTGVSQNPRHKITKRGQNVTFRCDPISEHNRLYWYRQTLGQGPEFLTYFQNEAQLEKSRLLSDRFSAERPKGSFSTLEIQRTEQGDSAMYLCASSFSGGELFFGEGSRLTVL.

The chain links TRBV19 to TRBJ1-5, with 7 bases that match TRBD1. Germline V gives CDR1 LNHDA, CDR2 SQIVND (reference sequence). The CDR3 extends over 15 amino acids. J gave up 1 base and V 4 bases, and 4 bases lay outside the gene matches. The chain's CDR3 is CASSTSTGSNQPQHF. The CDR3 coding sequence is TGTGCCAGTAGTACCTCGACAGGGAGCAATCAGCCCCAGCATTTT. The whole variable domain, remainder taken from reference TRBV19 and TRBJ1-5, is DGGITQSPKYLFRKEGQNVTLSCEQNLNHDAMYWYRQDPGQGLRLIYYSQIVNDFQKGDIAEGYSVSREKKESFPLTVTSAQKNPTAFYLCASSTSTGSNQPQHFGDGTRLSIL.

The CDR3: CASSQVEGWDQPQHF. CDR3 DNA: TGCGCCAGCAGCCAAGTTGAGGGCTGGGATCAGCCCCAGCATTTT. This chain connects TRBV4-3 to TRBJ1-5; D ambiguous. The CDR3 runs to 15 residues. The V and J ends lost 1 base and 5 bases respectively, with 12 bases between them. CDR1 is LGHNA and CDR2 is YSLEER in the germline V gene.

This chain connects TRBV6-1 to TRBJ1-3; maybe TRBD1 (6 bases). The CDR3 totals 15 residues. Trimming shortened V by 4 bases and J by 2 bases, and 12 bases separated the two germline ends. Germline-derived CDR1 and CDR2 are MNHNS and SASEGT. The CDR3: CASSAGHYTGNTIYF. In DNA form, the CDR3 reads TGTGCCAGCAGTGCGGGACACTATACTGGAAACACCATATATTTT.

The V call is TRBV10-3, the J call TRBJ1-1, with 7 bases fitting TRBD1. V was clipped by 7 bases and J by 3 bases; unmatched bases: 5. CDR1 and CDR2 from the germline V gene are ENHRY and SYGVKD. CDR3 size: 13 residues. DNA of the CDR3: TGTGCCATCAATCGACAGGGTGACACTGAAGCTTTCTTT. This gives the protein CAINRQGDTEAFF.

The chain has TRBV29-1 and TRBJ1-1; 7 bases fit TRBD1. V gave up 0 bases and J gave up 3 bases; unmatched junction bases: 1. Germline V lookup: CDR1 SQVTM, CDR2 ANQGSEA. CDR3 length equals 13 residues. For the CDR3, the DNA is TGCAGCGTTGAAGAAGGGGGCCACACTGAAGCTTTCTTT. Amino acids: CSVEEGGHTEAFF.

J is TRBJ1-6 and V is TRBV19; 9 bases line up with TRBD1. Germline CDR1 and CDR2: LNHDA and SQIVND (reference sequence). This CDR3 is 16 amino acids long. V lost 4 bases to trimming and J lost 1 base; unmatched junction nucleotides: 2. The CDR3 DNA follows: TGTGCCAGTAGTAGGACAGGGGAATCCTATAATTCACCCCTCCACTTT. Protein: CASSRTGESYNSPLHF.

The genes are TRBV6-5 and TRBJ1-2; no definite D call. Per the germline V gene, CDR1 is MNHEY and CDR2 is SVGAGI. There are 13 residues in the CDR3. The germline V and J ends were trimmed by 5 bases and 2 bases, with 9 bases remaining between them. This CDR3 is CASSPGRNYGYTF. The CDR3 coding sequence is TGTGCCAGCAGTCCCGGGAGGAACTATGGCTACACCTTC.

This chain uses TRBV7-9 with TRBJ1-5; TRBD1 matches 7 bases. The CDR3 has 16 amino acids. V shed 1 base, J shed 7 bases, and the junction held 10 bases outside the gene matches. CDR1 is SEHNR, CDR2 FQNEAQ, per germline (reference sequence). The CDR3 DNA reads TGTGCCAGCAGCTTAGTGGAAAGGGGGCTCCGGCAGCCCCAGCATTTT. Protein product: CASSLVERGLRQPQHF.

This chain uses TRBV7-9 with TRBJ1-1; 9 bases align to TRBD1. Looked up from germline, CDR1 is SEHNR and CDR2 is FQNEAQ (reference sequence). The CDR3 extends over 13 amino acids. Unmatched junction bases numbered 3, after V lost 5 bases and J lost 5 bases. The CDR3 protein is CASSPQGATEAFF. In nucleotides, the CDR3 is TGTGCCAGCAGCCCACAGGGGGCTACTGAAGCTTTCTTT.

The V and J genes are TRBV19 and TRBJ1-1; 7 bases fit TRBD1. Germline V lookup: CDR1 LNHDA, CDR2 SQIVND (reference sequence). The junction had 13 bases not matched to a gene; V was cut back by 3 bases and J by 0 bases. The CDR3 has 18 residues. The CDR3 sequence: CASSIPLRGRGVNTEAFF. CDR3 coding DNA: TGTGCCAGTAGTATCCCTCTTAGGGGGCGCGGGGTGAACACTGAAGCTTTCTTT.

J is TRBJ2-7 and V is TRBV2; 7 bases align to TRBD2. Losses at the gene ends were 6 bases for V and 2 bases for J; bases not matched to a gene: 7. Per the germline V gene, CDR1 is SNHLY and CDR2 is FYNNEI. The CDR3 is made up of 14 amino acids. CDR3 sequence reads: CASSAGLPTYEQYF. The CDR3 DNA reads TGTGCCAGCAGCGCGGGACTACCAACCTACGAGCAGTACTTC.

This clone was observed a handful of times. CDR3 region: CASSLVQAQETQYF. The CDR3 region has the DNA TGTGCCAGCAGTTTAGTGCAGGCCCAAGAGACCCAGTACTTC. The V call is TRBV28, the J call TRBJ2-5, with no clear D. V gave up 2 bases and J gave up 1 base, with 8 bases separating them. Per germline, CDR1 MDHEN and CDR2 SYDVKM. The CDR3 runs 14 residues.

J is TRBJ1-5 and V is TRBV19, with a tentative D call TRBD1 (5 bases). V dropped 9 bases and J dropped 4 bases, with 13 bases sitting between them. This CDR3 has 13 residues. Germline V lookup: CDR1 LNHDA, CDR2 SQIVND (reference sequence). The CDR3 spells CASNTGGNQPQHF. DNA for the CDR3: TGTGCCAGCAATACGGGGGGGAATCAGCCCCAGCATTTT. The entire variable domain, with the rest obtained from reference TRBV19 and TRBJ1-5, is as follows: DGGITQSPKYLFRKEGQNVTLSCEQNLNHDAMYWYRQDPGQGLRLIYYSQIVNDFQKGDIAEGYSVSREKKESFPLTVTSAQKNPTAFYLCASNTGGNQPQHFGDGTRLSIL.

V gene TRBV13 combines with J gene TRBJ2-7; D ambiguous. Germline CDR1 reads PRHDT; CDR2 reads FYEKMQ (reference sequence). V lost 4 bases and J lost 2, with 15 bases in between. The CDR3 length is 15 residues. This CDR3 is CASSSGRPGAYEQYF. The CDR3 DNA reads as TGTGCCAGCAGCTCAGGCCGGCCAGGTGCCTACGAGCAGTACTTC.